Listed below are T cell receptor beta chains from one sample, sequenced in a study of T-cell reconstitution after alpha-beta-depleted transplantation in children. Each CDR3 protein is one row after TCRdb ran MiXCR on the PCR reads. Among 350,000 to 400,000 distinct CDR3 sequences listed, 13% were seen once. The sample in question was PBMCs, obtained from the stem cell graft. The source of these receptors is a human donor who donated a stem cell graft to a child with Fanconi anemia. The CDR3 runs from the conserved cysteine through the conserved F or W. Fields, in order: D gene, V gene, J gene, clone size, CDR3 protein, CDR3 DNA. The D gene is left open where the match is weak. Some rows have no size entry. The others give once, few or many, or a class for an expanded clone.

D: .
V: TRBV12-5
J: TRBJ1-5
size: .
CDR3: CASGFGADQPQHF
DNA: TGTGCTAGTGGTTTCGGGGCAGATCAGCCCCAGCATTTT

D: .
V: TRBV5-1
J: TRBJ2-3
size: few
CDR3: CASSHSGASTDTQYF
DNA: TGCGCCAGCAGCCATAGCGGAGCTAGCACAGATACGCAGTATTTT

D: .
V: TRBV28
J: TRBJ2-1
size: many
CDR3: CASNPGDRYNEQFF
DNA: TGTGCCAGCAATCCGGGGGATAGGTACAATGAGCAGTTCTTC

D: TRBD2
V: TRBV12-3/TRBV12-4
J: TRBJ2-1
size: many
CDR3: CASSPQRGAYNEQFF
DNA: TGTGCCAGCAGTCCTCAGCGGGGGGCCTACAATGAGCAGTTCTTC

D: .
V: TRBV5-1
J: TRBJ2-2
size: few
CDR3: CASREDKNTGELFF
DNA: TGCGCCAGCAGGGAGGACAAGAACACCGGGGAGCTGTTTTTT

D: .
V: TRBV29-1
J: TRBJ1-1
size: many
CDR3: CSGGATEAFF
DNA: TGCAGTGGAGGGGCCACTGAAGCTTTCTTT

D: .
V: TRBV5-6
J: TRBJ2-7
size: .
CDR3: CASSHVSGEQYF
DNA: TGTGCCAGCAGCCATGTTTCGGGCGAGCAGTACTTC

D: .
V: TRBV6-5
J: TRBJ1-1
size: few
CDR3: CASSYGRTTEAFF
DNA: TGTGCCAGCAGTTACGGGAGGACCACTGAAGCTTTCTTT

D: .
V: TRBV7-9
J: TRBJ2-7
size: many
CDR3: CASSLVGPGVKQYF
DNA: TGTGCCAGCAGCTTAGTTGGGCCCGGAGTCAAGCAGTACTTC

D: .
V: TRBV5-1
J: TRBJ2-2
size: few
CDR3: CASSSTQGGELFF
DNA: TGCGCCAGCAGCTCAACTCAAGGCGGGGAGCTGTTTTTT

D: TRBD1
V: TRBV6-2/TRBV6-3
J: TRBJ2-1
size: few
CDR3: CASRRDRGTYNEQFF
DNA: TGTGCCAGCAGACGGGACAGGGGAACCTACAATGAGCAGTTCTTC

D: .
V: TRBV9
J: TRBJ2-5
size: few
CDR3: CASSVGREETQYF
DNA: TGTGCCAGCAGCGTAGGACGGGAAGAGACCCAGTACTTC

D: .
V: TRBV6-5
J: TRBJ2-5
size: .
CDR3: CASRYDRNQETQYF
DNA: TGTGCCAGCAGATACGACAGGAACCAAGAGACCCAGTACTTC

D: TRBD1
V: TRBV3-1
J: TRBJ1-3
size: .
CDR3: CASSLRDRVANTIYF
DNA: TGTGCCAGCAGCCTCCGGGACAGGGTGGCAAACACCATATATTTT

D: .
V: TRBV20-1
J: TRBJ2-5
size: .
CDR3: CSARDHRLGETQYF
DNA: TGCAGTGCTAGAGATCACAGATTGGGAGAGACCCAGTACTTC

D: .
V: TRBV5-6
J: TRBJ1-2
size: few
CDR3: CASSFSGAGYTF
DNA: TGTGCCAGCAGCTTTTCGGGGGCTGGCTACACCTTC

D: .
V: TRBV11-2
J: TRBJ2-2
size: many
CDR3: CATTPTVNTGELFF
DNA: TGTGCCACCACACCGACAGTGAACACCGGGGAGCTGTTTTTT

D: .
V: TRBV28
J: TRBJ1-1
size: .
CDR3: CASSLTQGTFF
DNA: TGTGCCAGCAGTTTGACCCAGGGAACTTTCTTT

D: TRBD2
V: TRBV5-1
J: TRBJ2-5
size: .
CDR3: CASSHGLAGKKETQYF
DNA: TGCGCCAGCAGCCATGGACTAGCGGGGAAAAAAGAGACCCAGTACTTC

D: .
V: TRBV5-1
J: TRBJ1-5
size: many
CDR3: CASSLEGGRGQPQHF
DNA: TGCGCCAGCAGCTTGGAGGGGGGCCGAGGACAGCCCCAGCATTTT

D: .
V: TRBV7-2
J: TRBJ2-1
size: few
CDR3: CASSRVNEQFF
DNA: TGTGCCAGCAGCAGGGTCAATGAGCAGTTCTTC

D: .
V: TRBV10-3
J: TRBJ1-5
size: many
CDR3: CAISDGGVHQPQHF
DNA: TGTGCCATCAGTGACGGGGGTGTTCATCAGCCCCAGCATTTT

D: .
V: TRBV7-7
J: TRBJ2-1
size: few
CDR3: CASSLAPGLGNNEQFF
DNA: TGTGCTAGCAGCTTAGCTCCGGGACTCGGAAACAATGAGCAGTTCTTC

D: .
V: TRBV5-1
J: TRBJ2-1
size: few
CDR3: CASSLLPNYNEQFF
DNA: TGCGCCAGCAGCTTGCTGCCCAACTACAATGAGCAGTTCTTC

D: .
V: TRBV5-1
J: TRBJ1-1
size: .
CDR3: CASSLVRENTEAFF
DNA: TGCGCCAGCAGCTTGGTACGGGAGAACACTGAAGCTTTCTTT

D: .
V: TRBV5-1
J: TRBJ2-4
size: .
CDR3: CASSFQQGGDFIQYF
DNA: TGCGCCAGCAGCTTCCAACAGGGTGGTGACTTCATTCAGTACTTC

D: .
V: TRBV20-1
J: TRBJ2-5
size: many
CDR3: CSARVIRDYQETQYF
DNA: TGCAGTGCTAGAGTCATAAGGGACTACCAAGAGACCCAGTACTTC

D: .
V: TRBV6-2/TRBV6-3
J: TRBJ1-1
size: .
CDR3: CASSYWGLETEAFF
DNA: TGTGCCAGCAGTTACTGGGGGCTTGAAACTGAAGCTTTCTTT

D: .
V: TRBV20-1
J: TRBJ2-1
size: few
CDR3: CSVTGPGGNEQFF
DNA: TGCAGTGTGACGGGCCCTGGGGGGAATGAGCAGTTCTTC

D: TRBD1
V: TRBV6-1
J: TRBJ2-1
size: .
CDR3: CASSDPWTGGRYNEQFF
DNA: TGTGCCAGCAGTGACCCCTGGACAGGGGGAAGGTACAATGAGCAGTTCTTC

D: TRBD1
V: TRBV6-5
J: TRBJ1-6
size: few
CDR3: CASSPDRSSYNSPLHF
DNA: TGTGCCAGCAGTCCGGACAGGAGCTCCTATAATTCACCCCTCCACTTT

D: .
V: TRBV6-2/TRBV6-3
J: TRBJ1-6
size: .
CDR3: CASSRGQSSYNSPLHF
DNA: TGTGCCAGCAGTAGAGGACAGAGCTCCTATAATTCACCCCTCCACTTT